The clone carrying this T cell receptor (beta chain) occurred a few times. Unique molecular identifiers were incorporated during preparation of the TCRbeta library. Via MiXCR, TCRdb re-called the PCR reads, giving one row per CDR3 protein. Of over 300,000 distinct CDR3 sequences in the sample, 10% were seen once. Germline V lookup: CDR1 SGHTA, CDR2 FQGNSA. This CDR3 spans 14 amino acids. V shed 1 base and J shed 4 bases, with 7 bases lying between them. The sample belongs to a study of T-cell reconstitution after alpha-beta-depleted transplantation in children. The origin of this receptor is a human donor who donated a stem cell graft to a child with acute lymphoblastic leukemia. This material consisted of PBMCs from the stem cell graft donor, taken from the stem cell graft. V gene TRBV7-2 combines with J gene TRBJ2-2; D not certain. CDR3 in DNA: TGTGCCAGCAGCTTAGGGGCTGCCACCGGGGAGCTGTTTTTT. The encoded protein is CASSLGAATGELFF.